This TCR beta chain was documented in a study of blood T cell repertoires in COVID-19. Study overall: From the United States, Italy and Spain came samples of acute and convalescent COVID-19. Sample material is recorded as cDNA or gDNA derived from T cells, B-cell-depleted T cells, or PBMCs.

Per the study methods: Amplification of reference gene primers was used by the study to estimate nucleated cell counts. Here immunoSEQ multiplex PCR was the method, and the copy in TCRdb shows in-frame clones only, minus some. V, J and clone size are those of that table, while D and trimming were read from the DNA. The sample holds around 210,000 clones, 84% seen once. This CDR3 has 16 amino acids. Trimming left V 1 base short and J 5 bases short, with 16 bases between. Germline CDR1 is SGHKS and CDR2 is YYEKEE (reference sequence). This clone has more than one count but fewer than ten. Sequenced input: peripheral blood. The chain combines TRBV5-5 with TRBJ2-4, with unresolved D. The TCR originated in a human donor in a cohort sampled during active COVID-19. As DNA, the CDR3 is TGTGCCAGCAGCTTGAAGTGGTCTAGTAGTGAAAACATTCAGTACTTC. Translated, it gives CASSLKWSSSENIQYF.